A single sample gave rise to the 32 T cell receptor beta chains below, sequenced in a study of cytomegalovirus exposure and HLA in healthy donors. PCR used 60 Vbeta primers and 13 Jbeta primers. The table came from immunoSEQ multiplex PCR; TCRdb's copy has only in-frame clones and leaves some out. This sample's table has 35,000 to 45,000 clones. Specimen: PBMCs. These receptors were obtained from a man between 35 and 55 years old in good health and CMV-seropositive.

The rearrangement links TRBV28 to TRBJ2-1; TRBD2 is a possible D gene (5 bases). Germline CDR1 MDHEN, CDR2 SYDVKM. V was shortened by 2 bases and J by 9 bases, with 5 bases between the two germline ends. This CDR3 spans 11 amino acids. The chain's CDR3 is CASSLEGEQFF. Written as DNA, the CDR3 is TGTGCCAGCAGTTTAGAGGGTGAGCAGTTCTTC.

The rearrangement uses TRBV19 and TRBJ1-4; the D is unclear. Trimming removed 7 bases at V and 4 bases at J, with 13 bases between. Per germline, CDR1 LNHDA and CDR2 SQIVND (reference sequence). CDR3 length equals 14 residues. The CDR3 here is CASTDGGSNEKLFF. For the CDR3, the DNA is TGTGCCAGTACCGATGGAGGGAGTAATGAAAAACTGTTTTTT.

The chain carries TRBV10-3 and TRBJ2-1, with TRBD2 as a possible D gene (5 bases). This CDR3 has 15 amino acids. Germline CDR1 ENHRY, CDR2 SYGVKD. The V end lost 4 bases, the J end lost 6 bases, and 16 bases lay between the germline ends. This CDR3 is CAISGPTLASNEQFF. CDR3 nucleotides: TGTGCCATCAGTGGACCAACCCTAGCTTCCAATGAGCAGTTCTTC.

The rearrangement uses TRBV6-5 and TRBJ2-1, with 12 bases fitting TRBD1. V dropped 6 bases and J dropped 10; count of bases not matched to a gene: 7. The length of the CDR3 is 14 residues. Germline V lookup: CDR1 MNHEY, CDR2 SVGAGI. The CDR3 sequence is CASRRDRGLREQFF. Here the CDR3 DNA reads TGTGCCAGCAGACGGGACAGGGGGCTTCGGGAGCAGTTCTTC.

The V gene is TRBV18, the J gene TRBJ1-1, with 8 nucleotides matching TRBD1. Germline-derived CDR1 and CDR2 are KGHSH and LQKENI. This CDR3 is 15 amino acids long. The V segment lost 7 bases and the J segment 1 base; nucleotides outside the gene matches: 8. The CDR3 bases are TGTGCCAGCTTTCCTCCGGGACAGGAGAACACTGAAGCTTTCTTT. It translates to CASFPPGQENTEAFF.

CDR3: CASSSNRGVNEKLFF. CDR3 DNA: TGTGCCAGCAGTTCGAACAGGGGCGTTAATGAAAAACTGTTTTTT. The chain carries TRBV5-4 and TRBJ1-4; 7 bases map to TRBD1. This CDR3 has 15 amino acids. V was clipped by 5 bases and J by 4 bases; unmatched bases: 8. Germline V gene sequence: CDR1 SGHNT, CDR2 YYREEE (reference sequence).

V and J are TRBV2 and TRBJ1-1, with D tentatively TRBD1 (5 bases). Trimming took 4 bases from V and 4 from J, leaving 13 bases between them. Germline V gene sequence: CDR1 SNHLY, CDR2 FYNNEI. The CDR3 loop spans 14 amino acids. For the CDR3, the DNA is TGTGCCAGCAGTGGCGAGGGGAGGGTCACTGAAGCTTTCTTT. Protein product: CASSGEGRVTEAFF. Based on the CDR3 plus reference TRBV2 and TRBJ1-1, the full variable domain is EPEVTQTPSHQVTQMGQEVILRCVPISNHLYFYWYRQILGQKVEFLVSFYNNEISEKSEIFDDQFSVERPDGSNFTLKIRSTKLEDSAMYFCASSGEGRVTEAFFGQGTRLTVV.

The chain combines TRBV20-1 with TRBJ1-4, with no clear D. V lost 6 bases, J lost 8 bases, and 7 bases lay in between. The CDR3 sequence is 10 residues long. Germline V CDR1 and CDR2: DFQATT, SNEGSKA (reference sequence). DNA of the CDR3: TGCAGTGCAGAGAAGGAAAAACTGTTTTTT. It translates to CSAEKEKLFF.

This chain links TRBV5-1 with TRBJ1-2, with TRBD1 identical over 9 bases. There are 15 residues in the CDR3. Germline CDR1 and CDR2: SGHRS and YFSETQ. V was pared by 4 bases and J by 3 bases, with 7 bases of the junction left unmatched. Here the CDR3 DNA reads TGCGCCAGCAGCCCACTAGGGACAGGGTACTATGGCTACACCTTC. Translation gives CASSPLGTGYYGYTF.

The gene calls are TRBV25-1 and TRBJ1-1; 8 nucleotides line up with TRBD1. The CDR3 is made up of 13 amino acids. The V and J ends lost 6 bases and 9 bases, in that order; junction bases with no gene match: 9. The V gene's germline CDR1 is MGHDK and CDR2 SYGVNS. The CDR3 DNA reads TGTGCCAGCAGCACCTCAGGGGGCGCGAAAGCTTTCTTT. This sequence encodes CASSTSGGAKAFF. The whole variable domain, filled in from reference TRBV25-1 and TRBJ1-1, reads EADIYQTPRYLVIGTGKKITLECSQTMGHDKMYWYQQDPGMELHLIHYSYGVNSTEKGDLSSESTVSRIRTEHFPLTLESARPSHTSQYLCASSTSGGAKAFFGQGTRLTVV.

The rearrangement links TRBV6-1 to TRBJ2-7; TRBD1 might be the D (5 bases). The length of the CDR3 is 14 residues. Germline V lookup: CDR1 MNHNS, CDR2 SASEGT. V was pared by 7 bases and J by 2 bases, with 15 bases between. DNA of the CDR3: TGTGCCAGCATCGCCTTCCAGGGCACCTACGAGCAGTACTTC. The encoded protein is CASIAFQGTYEQYF.

This chain links TRBV7-8 with TRBJ2-5; 9 bases fit TRBD1. The J call may be incorrect, as the DNA end agrees better with TRBJ2-7. Per the germline V gene, CDR1 is SGHVS and CDR2 is FQNEAQ. This CDR3 spans 15 amino acids. CDR3: CASSPGTGPAYEQYF. CDR3 coding DNA: TGTGCCAGCAGCCCCGGGACAGGGCCTGCCTACGAGCAGTACTTC.

V usage is TRBV27 and J usage is TRBJ2-7; TRBD1 is a possible D gene (6 bases). The V end was cut by 3 bases, the J end by 2 bases, with 14 bases between. The CDR3 is made up of 15 amino acids. Germline lookup yields CDR1 MNHEY and CDR2 SMNVEV (reference sequence). The CDR3 DNA reads TGTGCCAGCAGTTTTATGGGGGACACTCCCTACGAGCAGTACTTC. Protein product: CASSFMGDTPYEQYF.

V is TRBV30 and J is TRBJ1-5; D is unresolved. There are 13 residues in the CDR3. Between the trimmed V and J ends, which lost 1 base and 3 bases, there was a span of 7 bases. Germline V CDR1 and CDR2: GTSNPN, SVGIG (reference sequence). Here the CDR3 reads CAWSGGNNQPQHF. The DNA of the CDR3 is TGTGCCTGGAGTGGAGGCAACAATCAGCCCCAGCATTTT.

This chain's CDR3 is CASSFDRLSYEQYF. The DNA for the CDR3 is TGTGCCAGCAGTTTCGACAGGCTATCCTACGAGCAGTACTTC. The chain links TRBV6-5 to TRBJ2-5; possibly TRBD1 for D (6 bases). The J call may be wrong; the DNA end is better matched by TRBJ2-7. Looked up from germline, CDR1 is MNHEY and CDR2 is SVGAGI. The CDR3 runs to 14 residues.

The chain combines TRBV4-1 with TRBJ2-5; D unclear. The germline V and J ends were trimmed by 4 bases and 1 base, with 10 bases remaining between them. Looked up from germline, CDR1 is MGHRA and CDR2 is YSYEKL. This CDR3 is built from 14 residues. The CDR3 nucleotides are TGCGCCAGCAGCCGTCTCTTCTTCCAAGAGACCCAGTACTTC. Its translation: CASSRLFFQETQYF.

This chain joins TRBV9 and TRBJ2-1; tentatively, D is TRBD1 (5 bases). The CDR3 is 14 amino acids. CDR1 and CDR2 (germline): SGDLS, YYNGEE. Trimming stripped 0 bases from V and 7 bases from J, with 11 bases between. The CDR3 here is CASSVEKGWNEQFF. The CDR3 nucleotides are TGTGCCAGCAGCGTAGAAAAGGGGTGGAATGAGCAGTTCTTC.

The rearrangement uses TRBV6-5 and TRBJ2-2, with TRBD1 matching 9 bases. The germline CDR1 and CDR2 sequences are MNHEY and SVGAGI. Trimming cost V 6 bases and J 7 bases; bases outside gene matches: 6. The CDR3 has 14 amino acids. CDR3 protein: CASRHGTGLGELFF. The CDR3 region has the DNA TGTGCCAGCAGGCATGGGACAGGGCTCGGGGAGCTGTTTTTT.

This chain connects TRBV15 to TRBJ2-5; 8 bases are shared with TRBD2. Trimming at V came to 5 bases and at J to 4 bases, leaving 3 bases not matched to a gene. CDR1 is LNHNV, CDR2 YYDKDF, per germline (reference sequence). This CDR3 spans 13 amino acids. CDR3 residues: CATSGLAGETQYF. Here the CDR3 DNA reads TGTGCCACCAGCGGGCTAGCGGGAGAGACCCAGTACTTC.

The chain uses TRBV7-2 and TRBJ1-2; D ambiguous. This CDR3 is 15 amino acids long. The V gene's germline CDR1 is SGHTA and CDR2 FQGNSA. Trimming removed 5 bases at V and 0 bases at J, with 13 bases between. Here the CDR3 reads CASSPPAGTNYGYTF. The CDR3 DNA sequence: TGTGCCAGCAGCCCCCCCGCCGGGACTAACTATGGCTACACCTTC.

This chain connects TRBV1 to TRBJ2-5; whether TRBD2, the table's D call, matches the DNA was not checked. The end of the DNA is better explained by TRBJ2-7, so the J call may be wrong. TRBV1 is recorded as a pseudogene. This CDR3 contains 17 residues. CDR3 region: CTSSQDVRKASAHEQYF. The CDR3 bases are TGCACCAGCAGCCAAGACGTGAGGAAGGCTAGCGCCCACGAGCAGTACTTC.

This sequence joins TRBV14 and TRBJ1-5; D remains unclear. The CDR3 consists of 14 residues. Germline V CDR1 and CDR2: SGHDN, FVKESK. V was cut by 1 base and J by 7 bases, with 11 bases left in between. CDR3 loop: CASSQGRAGQPQHF. Here the CDR3 DNA reads TGTGCCAGCAGCCAAGGACGGGCGGGGCAGCCCCAGCATTTT.

The V gene is TRBV30, the J gene TRBJ2-1; TRBD2 matches 8 bases. V shed 1 base, J shed 2 bases, and the junction held 4 bases outside the gene matches. The germline V gene has CDR1 GTSNPN and CDR2 SVGIG (reference sequence). The CDR3 is 15 amino acids. The CDR3 sequence is CAWSDQREPYNEQFF. CDR3 coding DNA: TGTGCCTGGAGTGACCAGCGGGAGCCCTACAATGAGCAGTTCTTC. The full variable domain, its missing parts supplied by reference TRBV30 and TRBJ2-1, is SQTIHQWPATLVQPVGSPLSLECTVEGTSNPNLYWYRQAAGRGLQLLFYSVGIGQISSEVPQNLSASRPQDRQFILSSKKLLLSDSGFYLCAWSDQREPYNEQFFGPGTRLTVL.

The V and J genes are TRBV29-1 and TRBJ2-2; 8 bases match TRBD1. The CDR3 is 14 amino acids. With V trimmed by 4 bases and J by 0 bases, 1 base remained unmatched. Germline-derived CDR1 and CDR2 are SQVTM and ANQGSEA. CDR3 coding DNA: TGCAGCGTTGTACAGGGGGCGAACACCGGGGAGCTGTTTTTT. It yields the protein CSVVQGANTGELFF.

This rearrangement joins TRBV30 to TRBJ2-7; D is perhaps TRBD1 (5 bases). V lost 3 bases and J lost 2, with 14 bases in between. Germline V lookup: CDR1 GTSNPN, CDR2 SVGIG (reference sequence). CDR3 length equals 14 residues. CDR3 nucleotides: TGTGCCTGGAGCACTCCGACAGTTCCCTACGAGCAGTACTTC. Its translation is CAWSTPTVPYEQYF.

The gene calls are TRBV5-1 and TRBJ2-1; 7 nucleotides agree with TRBD2. The CDR3 is made up of 17 amino acids. Germline V gene data show CDR1 as SGHRS and CDR2 as YFSETQ. J was trimmed by 6 bases and V by 0 bases; bases with no gene match: 12. CDR3 nucleotides: TGCGCCAGCAGCTTGGGTATCGGGGGAGGGCCACGCAATGAGCAGTTCTTC. Translation gives CASSLGIGGGPRNEQFF.

The chain carries TRBV2 and TRBJ1-2; D gene ambiguous. V shed 6 bases and J shed 7 bases, with 15 bases lying between them. The CDR3 extends over 13 amino acids. Germline CDR1 is SNHLY and CDR2 is FYNNEI. CDR3 sequence: CASRATERGGYTF. The CDR3 coding sequence is TGTGCCAGCAGAGCTACCGAACGAGGTGGCTACACCTTC. Full variable domain (missing parts from reference TRBV2 and TRBJ1-2): EPEVTQTPSHQVTQMGQEVILRCVPISNHLYFYWYRQILGQKVEFLVSFYNNEISEKSEIFDDQFSVERPDGSNFTLKIRSTKLEDSAMYFCASRATERGGYTFGSGTRLTVV.

For this clone: Lacking the conserved final phenylalanine or tryptophan, this CDR3 likely reflects a read error. The DNA is left out, because the CDR3 cannot be placed on it with certainty; the CDR3 is given as TCRdb lists it. The chain employs TRBV9 and TRBJ1-1. Both ends counted, the CDR3 spans 11 residues. Germline V gene data show CDR1 as SGDLS and CDR2 as YYNGEE. CDR3 loop: CASSAPLGGEV.

The chain has TRBV13 and TRBJ1-4; D call uncertain. The CDR3 totals 16 residues. V gave up 5 bases and J gave up 0 bases, with 13 bases separating them. Germline assignment: CDR1 PRHDT and CDR2 FYEKMQ (reference sequence). CDR3 loop: CASSPSLSATNEKLFF. The CDR3 nucleotides read TGTGCCAGCAGCCCCTCTTTGTCGGCAACTAATGAAAAACTGTTTTTT.

For the CDR3, the DNA is TGTGCCAGCAGTTCCGGGACTTCTGAGGGAAACACCATATATTTT. Protein: CASSSGTSEGNTIYF. V gene TRBV6-5 combines with J gene TRBJ1-3, with D maybe TRBD1 (5 bases). Trimming removed 4 bases at V and 4 bases at J, with 14 bases between. The CDR3 is 15 residues long. CDR1 is MNHEY and CDR2 is SVGAGI in the germline V gene.

This chain joins TRBV28 and TRBJ1-4, with D possibly TRBD1 on 6 matching bases. The V end lost 10 bases, the J end lost 5 bases, and 11 bases lay between the germline ends. CDR3 size: 12 residues. The germline V gene encodes CDR1 MDHEN and CDR2 SYDVKM. The CDR3 DNA follows: TGTGCCACAGGACAGCTGAATGAAAAACTGTTTTTT. Protein product: CATGQLNEKLFF.

The rearrangement uses TRBV7-8 and TRBJ1-3, with TRBD1 matching over 8 bases. CDR1 is SGHVS and CDR2 is FQNEAQ in the germline V gene. V shed 5 bases and J 2 bases; nucleotides not matched to a gene: 8. The CDR3 has 16 amino acids. CDR3 loop: CASSRQTRGPGNTIYF. In DNA, the CDR3 is TGTGCCAGCAGCCGACAAACCAGGGGGCCTGGAAACACCATATATTTT.